What follows is one T cell receptor beta chain and its context. This sample is part of a study of cytomegalovirus exposure and HLA in healthy donors. Germline CDR1 is SGDLS and CDR2 is YYNGEE. V was clipped by 3 bases and J by 2 bases, with 12 bases between them. The CDR3 length is 15 residues. 60 Vbeta and 13 Jbeta primers were used in PCR. Data came from immunoSEQ multiplex PCR; TCRdb stores just in-frame clones and leaves some out. The sample contains approximately 150,000 clones, roughly 86% of which appear only once. The origin of this receptor is a woman aged 40-49 years in good health and CMV-seronegative. The sequenced sample was PBMCs. The chain couples TRBV9 to TRBJ2-1; tentatively, D is TRBD1 (6 bases). CDR3 bases: TGTGCCAGCAGCGAACAGGGAGACGCCTACAATGAGCAGTTCTTC. Translated, it gives CASSEQGDAYNEQFF.